The TCR beta chain under discussion was sequenced for a study of shared clonotypes between healthy human individuals. Study as a whole: The donor pool was made up of a couple of women and a few men aged 18 to 49.

Healthy HIV-negative adults without recent acute infections or vaccinations served as donors. Libraries were prepared by immunoSEQ multiplex PCR; TCRdb keeps only in-frame clonotypes and omits some of them. The profile shows millions of clones, roughly nine tenths of them singletons. V was cut by 4 bases and J by 2 bases, with 21 bases left in between. In germline, CDR1 is SGHRS, CDR2 YFSETQ. The CDR3 runs to 17 residues. This chain connects TRBV5-1 to TRBJ1-1; possibly TRBD1 for D (5 bases). The clonotype comes from a man aged 18 to 30 in good health. The sequencing input was naive CD4+ T cells sorted from blood. The subset: CD45RA+ positively selected. The CDR3 loop is CASSAGRPLIINTEAFF. The CDR3 coding sequence is TGCGCCAGCAGCGCAGGGAGACCCTTGATAATCAACACTGAAGCTTTCTTT.